This entry lists 32 T cell receptor beta chains sequenced from one sample in a study of T cell changes during pregnancy in multiple sclerosis. TCRdb's copy holds only in-frame clones and misses some; the assay was immunoSEQ multiplex PCR. The sample shows about 87,000 clones, roughly 95% of them seen only once. The sample here was peripheral blood, taken in the third trimester of pregnancy. Receptors originate from a female donor in good health, enrolled as a control in a pregnancy study.

The genes are TRBV27 and TRBJ2-2; 8 positions match TRBD1. Germline V gene lookup returns CDR1 MNHEY and CDR2 SMNVEV (reference sequence). V shed 4 bases, J shed 6 bases, and the junction held 10 bases outside the gene matches. The CDR3 is 16 residues long. The CDR3 DNA is TGTGCCAGCAGTTCGCGGACAGGGTGGGATGCCGGGGAGCTGTTTTTT. This translates into CASSSRTGWDAGELFF.

The V gene is TRBV4-1, the J gene TRBJ2-2, with 7 nucleotides matching TRBD2. Germline CDR1 is MGHRA and CDR2 is YSYEKL. The CDR3 covers 15 residues. Germline trimming cut 4 bases from V and 8 bases from J; bases unmatched to any gene: 10. The CDR3 here is CASSLRTSLEGELFF. CDR3 DNA sequence: TGCGCCAGCAGCCTTCGGACTAGTCTAGAAGGGGAGCTGTTTTTT.

J is TRBJ2-1 and V is TRBV7-2; 11 nucleotides align to TRBD2. With V trimmed by 3 bases and J by 10 bases, 8 bases remained unmatched. CDR3 length: 15 amino acids. From germline, CDR1 is SGHTA and CDR2 FQGNSA. CDR3 region: CASSLTSGIPKEQFF. The CDR3 DNA follows: TGTGCCAGCAGCTTGACTAGCGGGATCCCCAAAGAGCAGTTCTTC.

This rearrangement joins TRBV18 to TRBJ1-1; 7 bases match TRBD1. This CDR3 has 14 amino acids. Germline CDR1 KGHSH, CDR2 LQKENI. V shed 5 bases, J shed 4 bases, and the junction held 7 bases outside the gene matches. This CDR3 reads CASSTDRVATEAFF. Written as DNA, the CDR3 is TGTGCCAGCTCAACAGACAGGGTGGCCACTGAAGCTTTCTTT.

The chain is built from TRBV2 and TRBJ2-4, with TRBD1 matching 10 bases. Trimming removed 6 bases from V and 1 base from J; junction bases left unmatched: 0. The CDR3 is made up of 14 amino acids. Germline CDR1 SNHLY, CDR2 FYNNEI. The CDR3 nucleotides read TGTGCCAGCAGGGGACAGGGGGCCAAAAACATTCAGTACTTC. It translates to CASRGQGAKNIQYF.

V usage is TRBV5-4 and J usage is TRBJ2-5; 12 positions match TRBD2. Losses at the gene ends were 4 bases for V and 0 bases for J; bases not matched to a gene: 10. The CDR3 extends over 18 amino acids. The germline CDR1 and CDR2 sequences are SGHNT and YYREEE (reference sequence). The CDR3 spells CASSPKPTSGRYQETQYF. The DNA of the CDR3 is TGTGCCAGCAGCCCAAAACCCACTAGCGGGAGGTACCAAGAGACCCAGTACTTC.

This sequence joins TRBV19 and TRBJ1-2; 8 bases are a match to TRBD1. The CDR3 is 12 residues long. The germline V gene has CDR1 LNHDA and CDR2 SQIVND (reference sequence). V trimming: 8 bases; J trimming: 5 bases; junction bases outside the gene matches: 4. The CDR3 nucleotides are TGTGCCAGTTCCGGACAGGGTTATGGCTACACCTTC. Translating gives CASSGQGYGYTF.

The table lists this clone with a count of one. V usage is TRBV30 and J usage is TRBJ2-7; D is ambiguous. The CDR3 extends over 12 amino acids. V was trimmed by 5 bases and J by 0 bases, leaving 8 bases between them. Per germline, CDR1 GTSNPN and CDR2 SVGIG (reference sequence). The CDR3, as DNA: TGTGCCTGGGGGCCCACCTCCTACGAGCAGTACTTC. Translation: CAWGPTSYEQYF.

V and J are TRBV5-6 and TRBJ2-7; a weak D match, TRBD2 (5 bases). V dropped 4 bases and J dropped 2 bases, with 16 bases sitting between them. This CDR3 contains 15 residues. Germline values: CDR1 SGHDT, CDR2 YYEEEE. The CDR3 here is CASSPAEREPYEQYF. In DNA form, the CDR3 reads TGTGCCAGCAGCCCCGCCGAGAGGGAACCCTACGAGCAGTACTTC.

The chain has TRBV6-6 and TRBJ1-1; TRBD1 might be the D (6 bases). The V gene's germline CDR1 is MNHNY and CDR2 SVGAGI (reference sequence). The V end was cut by 7 bases, the J end by 0 bases, with 9 bases between. This CDR3 has 13 residues. CDR3 region: CASTGQLNTEAFF. The CDR3 DNA is TGTGCCAGCACAGGACAGTTGAACACTGAAGCTTTCTTT.

The rearrangement joins TRBV4-2 to TRBJ2-7, with TRBD2 as a possible D gene (6 bases). Germline lookup yields CDR1 LGHNA and CDR2 YNFKEQ. This CDR3 spans 15 amino acids. V lost 6 bases and J lost 2, with 17 bases in between. DNA of the CDR3: TGTGCCAGCAGTCAATTCCGGGACTCCGCCTACGAGCAGTACTTC. Protein: CASSQFRDSAYEQYF.

The chain carries TRBV19 and TRBJ1-1, with D maybe TRBD1 (6 bases). Trimming pared 4 bases from V and 1 base from J, leaving 10 bases between. The CDR3 has 14 residues. Germline V gives CDR1 LNHDA, CDR2 SQIVND (reference sequence). The CDR3 is CASSTGQPNTEAFF. The CDR3 bases are TGTGCCAGTAGTACCGGACAGCCGAACACTGAAGCTTTCTTT.

This clone was picked up one time. The chain joins TRBV9 to TRBJ2-3; no firm D call. There are 16 residues in the CDR3. V gave up 3 bases and J gave up 2 bases, with 16 bases separating them. In germline, CDR1 is SGDLS, CDR2 YYNGEE. The CDR3 DNA reads TGTGCCAGCAGCGCCTCCGCGGTCAAACTCACAGATACGCAGTATTTT. Encoded protein: CASSASAVKLTDTQYF.

In its sample, this clone was seen once. Distinct nucleotide sequences in the sample also encode this CDR3. The CDR3 nucleotides read TGCGCCAGCAGCCAAAGCGGATCCTACGAGCAGTACTTC. Translating it yields CASSQSGSYEQYF. The V call is TRBV4-1, the J call TRBJ2-7, with D tentatively TRBD2 (5 bases). This CDR3 region has 13 residues. Trimming took off 2 bases at V and 1 base at J, with 6 bases between the two ends. Germline assignment: CDR1 MGHRA and CDR2 YSYEKL.

The chain couples TRBV28 to TRBJ2-1; 7 nucleotides agree with TRBD1. V lost 3 bases, J lost 9 bases, and 11 bases stayed unmatched. CDR3 length: 15 amino acids. Germline CDR1 reads MDHEN; CDR2 reads SYDVKM. CDR3 sequence reads: CASSLRGGAGPEQFF. DNA for the CDR3: TGTGCCAGCAGTTTGCGAGGGGGCGCGGGTCCTGAGCAGTTCTTC.

V gene TRBV28 combines with J gene TRBJ1-5, with D possibly matching TRBD1 (5 bases). V lost 7 bases and J 11 bases, leaving 18 bases between the germline ends. Germline lookup yields CDR1 MDHEN and CDR2 SYDVKM. There are 13 residues in the CDR3. The CDR3 DNA follows: TGTGCCAGCACCGATTCGGGGCGGGAGGCCCAGCATTTT. Amino acids: CASTDSGREAQHF. The variable domain in full, completed from reference TRBV28 and TRBJ1-5, reads DVKVTQSSRYLVKRTGEKVFLECVQDMDHENMFWYRQDPGLGLRLIYFSYDVKMKEKGDIPEGYSVSREKKERFSLILESASTNQTSMYLCASTDSGREAQHFGDGTRLSIL.

This clone showed up just once. The chain couples TRBV5-4 to TRBJ2-5, with 9 bases fitting TRBD1. V was pared by 2 bases and J by 5 bases, with 4 bases of the junction left unmatched. Germline CDR1 and CDR2: SGHNT and YYREEE (reference sequence). CDR3 size: 14 residues. CDR3 bases: TGTGCCAGCAGCTTACAGGGGGCAAGGGAGACCCAGTACTTC. Translation gives CASSLQGARETQYF. The full variable domain, its missing parts supplied by reference TRBV5-4 and TRBJ2-5, is ETGVTQSPTHLIKTRGQQVTLRCSSQSGHNTVSWYQQALGQGPQFIFQYYREEENGRGNFPPRFSGLQFPNYSSELNVNALELDDSALYLCASSLQGARETQYFGPGTRLLVL.

The gene calls are TRBV10-3 and TRBJ2-1; 7 nucleotides line up with TRBD2. CDR1 and CDR2 from the germline V gene are ENHRY and SYGVKD. CDR3 length equals 15 residues. J gave up 5 bases and V 0 bases, and 4 bases lay outside the gene matches. The CDR3 sequence is CAISESLAGDNEQFF. The DNA for the CDR3 is TGTGCCATCAGTGAGTCGCTGGCGGGAGACAATGAGCAGTTCTTC.

CDR3 in DNA: TGCGCCAGCAGCTTGGCCAAACCACCGGGGGGGAGCCAAGAGACCCAGTACTTC. It is translated as CASSLAKPPGGSQETQYF. The rearrangement joins TRBV5-1 to TRBJ2-5; TRBD2 matches at 8 bases. Germline CDR1 reads SGHRS; CDR2 reads YFSETQ. The trim removed 0 bases at V and 1 base at J, leaving 11 bases unmatched. The length of the CDR3 is 18 residues.

For the CDR3, the DNA is TGTGCCATCAGCCCCGGGGGAGAGACCCAGTACTTC. Its translation is CAISPGGETQYF. The chain has TRBV10-3 and TRBJ2-5, with a tentative D call TRBD2 (6 bases). Between the trimmed V and J ends, which lost 6 bases and 4 bases, there was a span of 9 bases. The germline V gene has CDR1 ENHRY and CDR2 SYGVKD. CDR3 size: 12 residues.

The CDR3 sequence is CASSSLLPTDTF. CDR3 in DNA: TGTGCCAGCAGCTCTCTACTCCCCACGGACACCTTC. V usage is TRBV11-2 and J usage is TRBJ1-2; D is undetermined. V gave up 4 bases and J gave up 12 bases, with 15 bases separating them. CDR3 size: 12 residues. Germline V CDR1 and CDR2: SGHAT, FQNNGV.

This chain connects TRBV5-1 to TRBJ1-1; D remains ambiguous. CDR3 length equals 14 residues. CDR1 and CDR2 from the germline V gene are SGHRS and YFSETQ. V gave up 0 bases and J gave up 12 bases, with 18 bases separating them. The CDR3 spells CASSLEGGPPRSFF. The CDR3, as DNA: TGCGCCAGCAGCTTGGAGGGAGGCCCCCCTCGGTCTTTCTTT.

This clone was seen once. This rearrangement joins TRBV9 to TRBJ2-5, with 8 bases identical to TRBD1. With V trimmed by 0 bases and J by 4 bases, 8 bases remained unmatched. Germline V gene data show CDR1 as SGDLS and CDR2 as YYNGEE. The CDR3 contains 16 residues. The CDR3 is CASSVEGRGRSETQYF. Here the CDR3 DNA reads TGTGCCAGCAGCGTAGAGGGCAGGGGGCGATCAGAGACCCAGTACTTC.

The genes are TRBV5-1 and TRBJ1-3; 9 nucleotides line up with TRBD1. The CDR3 runs 15 residues. CDR1 is SGHRS and CDR2 is YFSETQ in the germline V gene. V lost 4 bases to trimming and J lost 3 bases; unmatched junction nucleotides: 5. The CDR3 spells CASSIQGASGNTIYF. CDR3 in DNA: TGCGCCAGCAGCATACAGGGGGCTAGTGGAAACACCATATATTTT.

This chain connects TRBV21-1 to TRBJ2-7; the DNA was not used to check the table's D call, TRBD1. TRBV21-1 is a listed pseudogene. The CDR3 is 19 residues long. As DNA, the CDR3 is TGTGCCAGCAGCCGAAAGAGATTCGAATGGGGGCTTAAATCCTACGAGCAGTACTTC. Amino acid sequence: CASSRKRFEWGLKSYEQYF.

Written as DNA, the CDR3 is TGTGCCAGCAGCATTGACCAGGGGGATGCCTACGAGCAGTACTTC. Its translation is CASSIDQGDAYEQYF. The chain has TRBV7-2 and TRBJ2-7; 7 bases match TRBD1. This CDR3 is 15 amino acids long. CDR1 and CDR2 (germline): SGHTA, FQGNSA. Trimming took 5 bases from V and 2 from J; bases not matched to a gene: 9.

The V and J genes are TRBV9 and TRBJ2-2; D is possibly TRBD2 (5 bases). Germline loops: CDR1 SGDLS, CDR2 YYNGEE. The germline V and J ends were trimmed by 0 bases and 6 bases, with 12 bases remaining between them. The CDR3 has 15 amino acids. As DNA, the CDR3 is TGTGCCAGCAGCGTAGAACTAGATCGAGCCGGGGAGCTGTTTTTT. It encodes CASSVELDRAGELFF.

In DNA form, the CDR3 reads TGCGCCAGCAGCTGGCCAGGGGAGGGTAACAATGAGCAGTTCTTC. Translated: CASSWPGEGNNEQFF. The rearrangement uses TRBV5-1 and TRBJ2-1; D possibly corresponds to TRBD2 (7 bases). In germline, CDR1 is SGHRS, CDR2 YFSETQ. This CDR3 region has 15 residues. Trimming took 3 bases from V and 5 from J, leaving 15 bases between them.

The V and J genes are TRBV15 and TRBJ2-7; a possible D gene is TRBD2 (6 bases). V lost 0 bases to trimming and J lost 4 bases, with 22 bases between them. Germline V lookup: CDR1 LNHNV, CDR2 YYDKDF (reference sequence). The CDR3 runs 18 residues. CDR3 region: CATSREDAGLGDGYEQYF. The CDR3 DNA reads as TGTGCCACCAGCAGAGAAGATGCGGGGTTGGGGGACGGGTACGAGCAGTACTTC.

The V and J genes are TRBV5-1 and TRBJ2-1; 7 bases line up with TRBD1. Trimming removed 4 bases from V and 0 bases from J; junction bases left unmatched: 4. Looked up from germline, CDR1 is SGHRS and CDR2 is YFSETQ. The CDR3 covers 15 residues. In DNA form, the CDR3 reads TGCGCCAGCAGCCCACAGGGGAGCTCCTACAATGAGCAGTTCTTC. It is translated as CASSPQGSSYNEQFF.

This chain links TRBV5-1 with TRBJ2-2; D is perhaps TRBD1 (5 bases). V was pared by 4 bases and J by 6 bases, with 10 bases between. Germline-derived CDR1 and CDR2 are SGHRS and YFSETQ. The CDR3 is 13 residues long. For the CDR3, the DNA is TGCGCCAGCAGCCCTGGACACTCCGGGGAGCTGTTTTTT. Translated: CASSPGHSGELFF. The entire variable domain, with the rest obtained from reference TRBV5-1 and TRBJ2-2, is as follows: KAGVTQTPRYLIKTRGQQVTLSCSPISGHRSVSWYQQTPGQGLQFLFEYFSETQRNKGNFPGRFSGRQFSNSRSEMNVSTLELGDSALYLCASSPGHSGELFFGEGSRLTVL.

The rearrangement uses TRBV6-6 and TRBJ1-4, with 9 positions matching TRBD1. Germline V gene sequence: CDR1 MNHNY, CDR2 SVGAGI (reference sequence). This CDR3 spans 16 amino acids. Unmatched junction bases numbered 12, after V lost 6 bases and J lost 7 bases. The CDR3 DNA reads TGTGCCAGCAGAGGGTCCCCGGGACAGGGTAGTGAAAAACTGTTTTTT. Its translation: CASRGSPGQGSEKLFF.